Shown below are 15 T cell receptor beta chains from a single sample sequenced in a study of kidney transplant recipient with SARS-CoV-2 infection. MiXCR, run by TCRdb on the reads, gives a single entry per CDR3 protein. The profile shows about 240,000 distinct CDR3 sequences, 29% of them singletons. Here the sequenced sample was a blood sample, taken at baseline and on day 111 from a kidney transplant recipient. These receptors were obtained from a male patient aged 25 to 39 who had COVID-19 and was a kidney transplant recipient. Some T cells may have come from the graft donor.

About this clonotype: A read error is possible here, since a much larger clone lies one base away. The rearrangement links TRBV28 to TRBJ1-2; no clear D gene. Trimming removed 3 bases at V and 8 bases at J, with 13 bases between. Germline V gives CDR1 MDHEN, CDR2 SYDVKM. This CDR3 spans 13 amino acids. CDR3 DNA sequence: TGTGCCAGCAGTTTTCAGGTGTCGGGCGGCTACACCTTC. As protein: CASSFQVSGGYTF.

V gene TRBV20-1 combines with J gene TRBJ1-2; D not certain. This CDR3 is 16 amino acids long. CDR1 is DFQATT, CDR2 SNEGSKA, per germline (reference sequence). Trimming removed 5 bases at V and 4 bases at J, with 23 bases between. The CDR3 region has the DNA TGCAGTGCTGCTCTATGGCTGTTTCGAGAGACCTATGGCTACACCTTC. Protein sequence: CSAALWLFRETYGYTF.

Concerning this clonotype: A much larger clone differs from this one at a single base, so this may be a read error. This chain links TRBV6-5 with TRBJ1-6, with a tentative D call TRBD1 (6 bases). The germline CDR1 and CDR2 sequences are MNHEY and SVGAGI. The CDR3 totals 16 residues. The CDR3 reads CASSYLKTGQNSPFHF. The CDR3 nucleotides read TGTGCCAGCAGTTACCTTAAAACAGGGCAAAATTCACCCTTCCACTTT.

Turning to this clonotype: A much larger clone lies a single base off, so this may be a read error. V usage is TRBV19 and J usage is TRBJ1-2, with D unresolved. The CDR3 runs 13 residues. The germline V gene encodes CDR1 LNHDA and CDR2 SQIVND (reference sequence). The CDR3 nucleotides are TGTGCCGGTAGTATCGGGATCCTCTATGGCTACACCTTC. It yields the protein CAGSIGILYGYTF. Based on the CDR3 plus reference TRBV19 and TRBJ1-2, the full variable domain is DGGITQSPKYLFRKEGQNVTLSCEQNLNHDAMYWYRQDPGQGLRLIYYSQIVNDFQKGDIAEGYSVSREKKESFPLTVTSAQKNPTAFYLCAGSIGILYGYTFGSGTRLTVV.

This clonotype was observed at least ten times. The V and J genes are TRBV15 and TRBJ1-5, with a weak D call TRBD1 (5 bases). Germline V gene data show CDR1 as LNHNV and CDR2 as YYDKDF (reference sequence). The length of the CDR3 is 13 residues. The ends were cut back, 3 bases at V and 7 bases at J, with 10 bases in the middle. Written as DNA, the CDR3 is TGTGCCACCAGCAGTAACCGGGGCCAGCCCCAGCATTTT. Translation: CATSSNRGQPQHF.

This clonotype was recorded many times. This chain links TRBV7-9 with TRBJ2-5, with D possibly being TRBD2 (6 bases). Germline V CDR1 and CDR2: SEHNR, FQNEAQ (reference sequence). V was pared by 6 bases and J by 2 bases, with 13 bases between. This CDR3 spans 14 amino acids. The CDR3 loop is CASSSGVGQETQYF. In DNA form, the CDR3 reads TGTGCCAGCAGTTCGGGGGTAGGTCAAGAGACCCAGTACTTC.

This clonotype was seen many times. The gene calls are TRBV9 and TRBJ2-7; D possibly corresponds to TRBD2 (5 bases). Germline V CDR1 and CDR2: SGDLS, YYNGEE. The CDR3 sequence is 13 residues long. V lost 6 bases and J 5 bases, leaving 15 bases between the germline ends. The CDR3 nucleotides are TGTGCCAGCAACCCGTCGGGGATCGACGAGCAGTACTTC. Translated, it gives CASNPSGIDEQYF.

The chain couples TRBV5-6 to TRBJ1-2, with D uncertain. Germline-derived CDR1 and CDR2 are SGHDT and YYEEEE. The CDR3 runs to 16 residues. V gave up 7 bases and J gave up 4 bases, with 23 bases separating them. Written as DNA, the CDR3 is TGTGCCAGCCGTGCGGCCAATAGTCGAAAGACCTATGGCTACACCTTC. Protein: CASRAANSRKTYGYTF.

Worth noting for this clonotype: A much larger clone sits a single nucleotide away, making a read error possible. As DNA, the CDR3 is TGTGCCAGCAGCCGCTTCGTTCCCACTTCAATTCGCACTGAAGCTTTCTTT. Protein sequence: CASSRFVPTSIRTEAFF. The chain carries TRBV3-1 and TRBJ1-1; no reliable D call. Trimming took off 4 bases at V and 4 bases at J, with 22 bases between the two ends. Germline V gives CDR1 LGHDT, CDR2 YNNKEL (reference sequence). The CDR3 length is 17 residues.

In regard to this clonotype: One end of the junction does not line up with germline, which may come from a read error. The CDR3 spells CASSSTGTGQETRYF. The CDR3 region has the DNA TGTGCCAGCAGCTCGACCGGGACAGGCCAAGAGACCCGGTACTTC. The rearrangement joins TRBV7-6 to TRBJ2-5; 8 bases match TRBD1. This CDR3 has 15 amino acids. Germline CDR1 SGHVS, CDR2 FNYEAQ.

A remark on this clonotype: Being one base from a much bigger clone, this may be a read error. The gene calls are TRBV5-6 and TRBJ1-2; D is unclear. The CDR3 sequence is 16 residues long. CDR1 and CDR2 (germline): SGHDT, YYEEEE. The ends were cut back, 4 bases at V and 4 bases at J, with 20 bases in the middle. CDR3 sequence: CASSESNSRKTYGYTF. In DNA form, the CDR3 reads TGTGCCAGCAGCGAGAGCAATAGTCGAAAGACCTATGGCTACACCTTC.

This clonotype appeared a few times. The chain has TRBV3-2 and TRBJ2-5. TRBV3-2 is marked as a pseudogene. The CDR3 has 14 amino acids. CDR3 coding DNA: TGTGCCAGCAGCCTATCCTGGGTAAAGGAGACCCAGTACTTC. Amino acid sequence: CASSLSWVKETQYF.

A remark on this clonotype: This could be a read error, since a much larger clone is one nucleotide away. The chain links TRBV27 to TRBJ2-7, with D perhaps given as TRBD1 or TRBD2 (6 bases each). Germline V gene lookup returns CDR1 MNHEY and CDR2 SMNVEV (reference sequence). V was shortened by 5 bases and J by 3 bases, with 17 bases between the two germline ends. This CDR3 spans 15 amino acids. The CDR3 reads CASSTWDLQGYEQYF. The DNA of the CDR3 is TGTGCCAGCAGTACCTGGGACTTACAGGGCTACGAGCAGTACTTC.

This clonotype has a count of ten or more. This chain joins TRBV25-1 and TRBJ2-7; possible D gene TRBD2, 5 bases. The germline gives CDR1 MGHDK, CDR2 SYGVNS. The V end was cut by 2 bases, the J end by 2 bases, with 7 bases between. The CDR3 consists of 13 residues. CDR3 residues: CASSEVGTYEQYF. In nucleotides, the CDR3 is TGTGCCAGCAGTGAAGTCGGGACCTACGAGCAGTACTTC.

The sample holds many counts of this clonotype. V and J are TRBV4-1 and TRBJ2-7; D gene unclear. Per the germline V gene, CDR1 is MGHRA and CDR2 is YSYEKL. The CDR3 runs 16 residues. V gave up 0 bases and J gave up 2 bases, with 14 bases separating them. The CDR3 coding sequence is TGCGCCAGCAGCCAAGAAGGTATAGGCAGCCCCTACGAGCAGTACTTC. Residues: CASSQEGIGSPYEQYF.